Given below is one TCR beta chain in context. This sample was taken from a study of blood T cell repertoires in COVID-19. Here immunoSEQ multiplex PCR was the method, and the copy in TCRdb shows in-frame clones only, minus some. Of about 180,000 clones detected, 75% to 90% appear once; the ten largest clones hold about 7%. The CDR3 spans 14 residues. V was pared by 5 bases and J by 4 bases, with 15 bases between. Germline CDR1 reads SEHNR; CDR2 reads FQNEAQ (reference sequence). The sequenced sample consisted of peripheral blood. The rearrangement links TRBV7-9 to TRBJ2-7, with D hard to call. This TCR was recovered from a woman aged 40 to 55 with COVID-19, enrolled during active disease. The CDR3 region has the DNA TGTGCCAGCAGCGCACCCCTGACGGGTTACGAGCAGTACTTC. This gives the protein CASSAPLTGYEQYF.